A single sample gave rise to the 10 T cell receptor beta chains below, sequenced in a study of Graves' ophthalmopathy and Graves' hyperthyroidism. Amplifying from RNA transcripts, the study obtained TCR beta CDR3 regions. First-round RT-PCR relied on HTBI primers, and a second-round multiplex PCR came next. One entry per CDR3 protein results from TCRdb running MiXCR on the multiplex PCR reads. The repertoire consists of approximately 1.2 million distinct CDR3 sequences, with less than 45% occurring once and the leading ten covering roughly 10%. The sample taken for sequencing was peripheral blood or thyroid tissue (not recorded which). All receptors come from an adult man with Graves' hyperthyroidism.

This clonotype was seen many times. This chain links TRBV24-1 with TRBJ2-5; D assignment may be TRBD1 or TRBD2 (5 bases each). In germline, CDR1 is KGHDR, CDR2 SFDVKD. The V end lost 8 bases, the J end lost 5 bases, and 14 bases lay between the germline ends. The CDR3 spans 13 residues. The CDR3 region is CATKDRDVETQYF. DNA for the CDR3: TGTGCCACCAAGGACCGGGACGTGGAGACCCAGTACTTC.

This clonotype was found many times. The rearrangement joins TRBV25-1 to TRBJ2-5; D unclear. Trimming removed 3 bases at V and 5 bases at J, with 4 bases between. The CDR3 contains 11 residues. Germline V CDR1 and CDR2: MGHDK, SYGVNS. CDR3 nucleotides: TGTGCCAGCAGTGACAGGGAGACCCAGTACTTC. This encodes CASSDRETQYF.

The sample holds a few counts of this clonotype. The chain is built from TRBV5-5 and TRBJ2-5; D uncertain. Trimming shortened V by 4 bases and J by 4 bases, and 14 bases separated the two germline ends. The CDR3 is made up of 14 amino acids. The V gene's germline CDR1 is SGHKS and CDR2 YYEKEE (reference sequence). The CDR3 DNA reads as TGTGCCAGCAGCCCGACCGTCGCCGGAGAGACCCAGTACTTC. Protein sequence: CASSPTVAGETQYF.

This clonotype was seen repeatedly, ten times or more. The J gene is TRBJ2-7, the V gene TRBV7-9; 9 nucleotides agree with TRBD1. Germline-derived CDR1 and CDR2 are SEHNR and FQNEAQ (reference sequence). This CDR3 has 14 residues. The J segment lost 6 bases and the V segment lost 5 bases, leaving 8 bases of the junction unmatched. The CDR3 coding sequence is TGTGCCAGCAGCCCCCGGGACAGGGCGGGCGAGCAGTACTTC. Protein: CASSPRDRAGEQYF.

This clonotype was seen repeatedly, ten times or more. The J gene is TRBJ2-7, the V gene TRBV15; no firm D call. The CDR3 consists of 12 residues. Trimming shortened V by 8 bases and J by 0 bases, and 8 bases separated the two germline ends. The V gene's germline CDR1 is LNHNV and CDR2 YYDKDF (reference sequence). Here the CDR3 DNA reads TGTGCCACCGGAGAGAGCTCCTACGAGCAGTACTTC. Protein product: CATGESSYEQYF.

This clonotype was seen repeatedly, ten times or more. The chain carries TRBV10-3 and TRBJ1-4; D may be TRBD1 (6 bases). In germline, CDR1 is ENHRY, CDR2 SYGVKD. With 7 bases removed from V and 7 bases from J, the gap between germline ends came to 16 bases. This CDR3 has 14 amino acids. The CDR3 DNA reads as TGTGCCATCAAATCCGGGGGCGAGAGTGAAAAACTGTTTTTT. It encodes CAIKSGGESEKLFF.

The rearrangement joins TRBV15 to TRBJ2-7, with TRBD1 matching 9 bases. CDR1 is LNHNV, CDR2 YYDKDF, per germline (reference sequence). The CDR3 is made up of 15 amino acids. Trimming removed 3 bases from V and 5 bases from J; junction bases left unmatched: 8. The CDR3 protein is CATSRGTGRFNEQYF. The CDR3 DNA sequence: TGTGCCACCAGCAGGGGGACAGGGAGGTTTAACGAGCAGTACTTC.

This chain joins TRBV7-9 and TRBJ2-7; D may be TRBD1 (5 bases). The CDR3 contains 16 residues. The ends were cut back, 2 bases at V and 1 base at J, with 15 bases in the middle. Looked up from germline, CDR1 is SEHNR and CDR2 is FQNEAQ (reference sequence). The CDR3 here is CASSLQSGAGSYEQYF. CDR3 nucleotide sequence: TGTGCCAGCAGCTTACAGAGTGGGGCAGGGTCCTACGAGCAGTACTTC.

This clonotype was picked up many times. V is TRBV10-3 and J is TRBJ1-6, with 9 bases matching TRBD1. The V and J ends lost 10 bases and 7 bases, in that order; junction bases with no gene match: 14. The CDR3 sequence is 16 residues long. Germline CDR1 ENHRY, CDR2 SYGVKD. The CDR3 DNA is TGTGCCAGCACTCCGGGACAGGGACCGTCCAATTCACCCCTCCACTTT. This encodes CASTPGQGPSNSPLHF.

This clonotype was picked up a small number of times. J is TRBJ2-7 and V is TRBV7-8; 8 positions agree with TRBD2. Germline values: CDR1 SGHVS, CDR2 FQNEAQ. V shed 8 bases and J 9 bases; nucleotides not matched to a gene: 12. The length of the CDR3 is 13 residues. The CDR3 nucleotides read TGTGCCAGCTCCCCGGGACTAGGAGTCGGGCAGTACTTC. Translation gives CASSPGLGVGQYF.